What follows describes a single T cell receptor beta chain. The antigen is unknown. Profiled with immunoSEQ multiplex PCR; TCRdb holds only in-frame clones, not every one. Of 100,000 to 150,000 clones in the sample, about 85% were seen once. The sample is drawn from a study of T cell responses to AZD1222 COVID-19 vaccine. Study-wide context: Second-dose timings of about 4 or about 12 weeks were pooled.

Germline CDR1 reads SGHRS; CDR2 reads YFSETQ. The CDR3 extends over 15 amino acids. V lost 1 base and J lost 4, with 12 bases in between. Regarding the study as a whole: Nearly half of spike-specific TCRs reportedly target variant regions that are unmutated in the B.1.351 and B.1.1.7 variants.

The rearrangement joins TRBV5-1 to TRBJ1-5; no definite D call. Here the sequenced sample was peripheral blood, taken on day 0 of AZD1222 vaccination. The sequence was obtained from an adult in good health. In DNA, the CDR3 is TGCGCCAGCAGCTTGTTGGGGAGTGGAAATCAGCCCCAGCATTTT. As protein: CASSLLGSGNQPQHF.